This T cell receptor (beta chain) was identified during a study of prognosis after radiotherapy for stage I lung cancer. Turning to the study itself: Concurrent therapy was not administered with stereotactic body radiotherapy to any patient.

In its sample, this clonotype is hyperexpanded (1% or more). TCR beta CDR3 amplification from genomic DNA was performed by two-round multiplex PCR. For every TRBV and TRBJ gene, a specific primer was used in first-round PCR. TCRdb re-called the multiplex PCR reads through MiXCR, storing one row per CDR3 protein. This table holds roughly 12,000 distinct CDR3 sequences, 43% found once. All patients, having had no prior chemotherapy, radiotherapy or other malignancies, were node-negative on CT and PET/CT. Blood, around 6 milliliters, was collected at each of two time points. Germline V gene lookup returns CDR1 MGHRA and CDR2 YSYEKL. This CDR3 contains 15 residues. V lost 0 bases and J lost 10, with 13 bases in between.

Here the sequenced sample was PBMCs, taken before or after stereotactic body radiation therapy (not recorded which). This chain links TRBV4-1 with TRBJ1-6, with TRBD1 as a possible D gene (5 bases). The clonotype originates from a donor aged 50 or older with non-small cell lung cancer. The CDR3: CASSQDAGLGSPLHF. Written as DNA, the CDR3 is TGCGCCAGCAGCCAAGATGCAGGGTTAGGCTCACCCCTCCACTTT.